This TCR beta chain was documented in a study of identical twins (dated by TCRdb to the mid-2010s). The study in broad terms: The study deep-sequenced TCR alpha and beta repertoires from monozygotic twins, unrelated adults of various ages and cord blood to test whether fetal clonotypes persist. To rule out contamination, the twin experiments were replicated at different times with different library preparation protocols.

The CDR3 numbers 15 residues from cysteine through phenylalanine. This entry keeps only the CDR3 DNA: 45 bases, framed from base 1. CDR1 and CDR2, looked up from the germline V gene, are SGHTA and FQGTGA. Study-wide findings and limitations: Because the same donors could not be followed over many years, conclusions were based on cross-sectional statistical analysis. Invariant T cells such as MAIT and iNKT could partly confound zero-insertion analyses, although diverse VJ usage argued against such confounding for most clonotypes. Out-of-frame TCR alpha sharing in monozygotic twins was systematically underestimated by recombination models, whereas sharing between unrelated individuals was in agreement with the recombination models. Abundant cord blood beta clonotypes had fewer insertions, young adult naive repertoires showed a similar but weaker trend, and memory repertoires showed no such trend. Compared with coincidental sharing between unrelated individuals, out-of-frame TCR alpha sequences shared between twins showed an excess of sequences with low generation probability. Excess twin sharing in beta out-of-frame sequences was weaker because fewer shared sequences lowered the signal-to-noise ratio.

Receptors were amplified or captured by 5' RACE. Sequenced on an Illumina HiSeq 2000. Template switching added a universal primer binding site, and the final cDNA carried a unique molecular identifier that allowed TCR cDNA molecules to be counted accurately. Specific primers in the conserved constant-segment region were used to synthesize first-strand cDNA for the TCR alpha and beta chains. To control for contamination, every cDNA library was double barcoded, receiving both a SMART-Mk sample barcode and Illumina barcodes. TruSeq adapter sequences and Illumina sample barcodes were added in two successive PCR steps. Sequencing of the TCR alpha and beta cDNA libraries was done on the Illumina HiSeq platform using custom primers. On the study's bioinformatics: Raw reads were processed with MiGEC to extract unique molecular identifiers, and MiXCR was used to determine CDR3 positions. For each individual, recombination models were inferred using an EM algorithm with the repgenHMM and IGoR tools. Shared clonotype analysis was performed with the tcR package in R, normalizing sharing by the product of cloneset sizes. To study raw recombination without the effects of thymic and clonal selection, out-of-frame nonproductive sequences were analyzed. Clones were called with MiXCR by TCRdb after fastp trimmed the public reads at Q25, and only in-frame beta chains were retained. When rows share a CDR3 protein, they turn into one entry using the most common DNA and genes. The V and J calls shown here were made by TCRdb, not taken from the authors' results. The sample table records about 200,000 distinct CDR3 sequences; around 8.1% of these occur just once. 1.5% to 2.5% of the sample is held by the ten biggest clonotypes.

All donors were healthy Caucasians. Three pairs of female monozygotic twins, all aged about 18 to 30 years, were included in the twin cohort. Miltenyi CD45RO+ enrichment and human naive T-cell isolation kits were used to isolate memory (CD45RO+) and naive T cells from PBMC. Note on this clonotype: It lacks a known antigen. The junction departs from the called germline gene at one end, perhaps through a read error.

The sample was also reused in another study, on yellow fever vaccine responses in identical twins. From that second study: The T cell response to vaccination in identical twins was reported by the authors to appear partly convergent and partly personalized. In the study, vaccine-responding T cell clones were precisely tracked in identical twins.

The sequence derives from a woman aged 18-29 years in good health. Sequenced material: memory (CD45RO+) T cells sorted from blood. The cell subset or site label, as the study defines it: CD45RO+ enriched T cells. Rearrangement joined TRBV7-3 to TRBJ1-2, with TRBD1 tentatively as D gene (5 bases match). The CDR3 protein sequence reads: CASSLNWGPSYGYTF. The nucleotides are TGTGCCAGCAGTTTAAACTGGGGACCTTCTTATGGCTACACCTTC.